The next 14 T cell receptor beta chains were all read from a single sample in a study of control samples from healthy donors and cancer patients. Clones were read by immunoSEQ multiplex PCR, and TCRdb kept only the in-frame ones, dropping some. The sample has 50,000 or so clones, roughly 88% seen once. The sequencing sample was made of blood. Source of these receptors: a man between 50 and 59 years old in good health.

The rearrangement links TRBV7-9 to TRBJ2-7, with 8 bases fitting TRBD1. The CDR3 length is 14 residues. Per germline, CDR1 SEHNR and CDR2 FQNEAQ (reference sequence). V lost 5 bases, J lost 4 bases, and 7 bases stayed unmatched. The CDR3 loop reads CASSPTTGVYEQYF. DNA for the CDR3: TGTGCCAGCAGCCCGACGACAGGGGTTTACGAGCAGTACTTC. The full variable domain, with the rest looked up from reference TRBV7-9 and TRBJ2-7, is DTGVSQNPRHKITKRGQNVTFRCDPISEHNRLYWYRQTLGQGPEFLTYFQNEAQLEKSRLLSDRFSAERPKGSFSTLEIQRTEQGDSAMYLCASSPTTGVYEQYFGPGTRLTVT.

The V call is TRBV6-5, the J call TRBJ2-3; D possibly corresponds to TRBD1 (6 bases). In germline, CDR1 is MNHEY, CDR2 SVGAGI. CDR3 length: 16 residues. V lost 3 bases and J lost 2, with 15 bases in between. The CDR3 region has the DNA TGTGCCAGCAGTTATAAGGCAGGGGAAATCACAGATACGCAGTATTTT. This encodes CASSYKAGEITDTQYF.

The V call is TRBV5-1, the J call TRBJ1-2, with D unresolved. V was trimmed by 4 bases and J by 4 bases, leaving 20 bases between them. The CDR3 contains 16 residues. CDR1 and CDR2 from the germline V gene are SGHRS and YFSETQ. CDR3 sequence reads: CASSLSGILGSYGYTF. DNA for the CDR3: TGCGCCAGCAGCCTCTCGGGAATACTAGGTAGCTATGGCTACACCTTC.

The chain links TRBV7-2 to TRBJ2-7; perhaps TRBD2 as D (5 bases). CDR1 is SGHTA, CDR2 FQGNSA, per germline. The CDR3 is 14 residues long. Trimming took off 7 bases at V and 1 base at J, with 14 bases between the two ends. The chain's CDR3 is CASTVGEGSYEQYF. CDR3 DNA sequence: TGTGCCAGCACCGTCGGAGAGGGTTCCTACGAGCAGTACTTC.

The chain combines TRBV5-1 with TRBJ2-5, with D perhaps TRBD2 (6 bases). Germline loops: CDR1 SGHRS, CDR2 YFSETQ. Trimming removed 2 bases from V and 3 bases from J, with 11 bases in between. There are 14 residues in the CDR3. The CDR3 loop is CASSLLTGEETQYF. The CDR3 DNA follows: TGCGCCAGCAGCTTACTTACGGGGGAAGAGACCCAGTACTTC.

V is TRBV28 and J is TRBJ1-3; TRBD1 matches at 9 bases. Germline values: CDR1 MDHEN, CDR2 SYDVKM. This CDR3 region has 15 residues. Trimming removed 10 bases from V and 0 bases from J; junction bases left unmatched: 7. The DNA for the CDR3 is TGTGCCACTAGGACAGGGGTTAGCTCTGGAAACACCATATATTTT. Its translation is CATRTGVSSGNTIYF.

The rearrangement links TRBV3-1 (or the pseudogene TRBV3-2) to TRBJ2-3, with TRBD2 matching over 14 bases. Germline loops: CDR1 LGHDT, CDR2 YNNKEL (reference sequence). J was trimmed by 5 bases and V by 4 bases; bases with no gene match: 14. The CDR3 is made up of 19 amino acids. The CDR3 region is CASSPLPPGLAGEEDTQYF. CDR3 DNA: TGTGCCAGCAGCCCGTTGCCTCCGGGACTAGCGGGAGAGGAAGATACGCAGTATTTT.

This sequence joins TRBV30 and TRBJ2-1; no clear D. Germline V gene data show CDR1 as GTSNPN and CDR2 as SVGIG (reference sequence). CDR3 length equals 11 residues. Trimming shortened V by 5 bases and J by 4 bases, and 6 bases separated the two germline ends. The DNA of the CDR3 is TGTGCCTGGGACCTTTACAATGAGCAGTTCTTC. This codes for CAWDLYNEQFF.

This chain connects TRBV18 to TRBJ2-7, with 9 nucleotides matching TRBD1. This CDR3 has 15 residues. Looked up from germline, CDR1 is KGHSH and CDR2 is LQKENI. Trimming cost V 3 bases and J 4 bases; bases outside gene matches: 7. The CDR3 coding sequence is TGTGCCAGCTCACCCACAGGGGGCTATGAGTACGAGCAGTACTTC. It codes for CASSPTGGYEYEQYF.

The chain couples TRBV24-1 to TRBJ2-1; 10 nucleotides match TRBD2. The germline CDR1 and CDR2 sequences are KGHDR and SFDVKD. V dropped 3 bases and J dropped 6; count of bases not matched to a gene: 13. CDR3 length equals 18 residues. The CDR3 DNA reads TGTGCCACCAGTGATCCGGACCCCGTAGCGGGAGGTGTCAATGAGCAGTTCTTC. This gives the protein CATSDPDPVAGGVNEQFF.

This clone has just a few counts. The rearrangement joins TRBV9 to TRBJ2-6, with TRBD2 as a possible D gene (6 bases). Between the trimmed V and J ends, which lost 4 bases and 4 bases, there was a span of 15 bases. CDR1 and CDR2 from the germline V gene are SGDLS and YYNGEE. The CDR3 has 16 residues. The CDR3 loop reads CASSPEGREGANVLTF. CDR3 sequence (DNA): TGTGCCAGCAGCCCGGAGGGCCGCGAGGGGGCCAACGTCCTGACTTTC.

This clone was seen once. The V and J genes are TRBV30 and TRBJ2-2; D ambiguous. The ends were cut back, 1 base at V and 3 bases at J, with 18 bases in the middle. The V gene's germline CDR1 is GTSNPN and CDR2 SVGIG (reference sequence). The CDR3 covers 17 residues. This chain's CDR3 is CAWSAERRVGYTGELFF. CDR3 DNA sequence: TGTGCCTGGAGTGCCGAGCGACGGGTCGGCTACACCGGGGAGCTGTTTTTT.

The J gene is TRBJ1-5, the V gene TRBV6-5, with 9 bases aligning to TRBD1. Trimming at V came to 10 bases and at J to 7 bases, leaving 11 bases not matched to a gene. This CDR3 has 14 amino acids. Germline CDR1 reads MNHEY; CDR2 reads SVGAGI. CDR3 in amino acids: CATSDGTGRQPQHF. The CDR3 DNA reads as TGTGCCACCTCGGATGGGACAGGGCGGCAGCCCCAGCATTTT.

CDR3 in amino acids: CASNPTGWTEAFF. In DNA form, the CDR3 reads TGTGCCAGCAACCCTACAGGGTGGACTGAAGCTTTCTTT. The V and J genes are TRBV6-5 and TRBJ1-1, with D possibly matching TRBD1 (6 bases). This CDR3 is built from 13 residues. CDR1 and CDR2 (germline): MNHEY, SVGAGI. V was clipped by 7 bases and J by 5 bases, with 14 bases between them.